This TCR beta chain was captured in a study of tissue T cells after allogeneic stem cell transplantation. Profiled with immunoSEQ multiplex PCR; TCRdb holds only in-frame clones, not every one. The table lists some 25,000 clones, less than 75% of them singletons. Germline-derived CDR1 and CDR2 are MNHEY and SVGEGT. V was clipped by 5 bases and J by 4 bases; unmatched bases: 9. The CDR3 sequence is 16 residues long. This clone appeared a few times. Specimen: tissue from the ileum, collected at autopsy. The chain uses TRBV6-2 or TRBV6-3 and TRBJ2-5, with TRBD2 matching 11 bases. This receptor was obtained from an older female donor with lung cancer. The CDR3 DNA is TGTGCCAGCAGTCCGAACCTTAGCGGGAGGGGAGAGACCCAGTACTTC. Translation: CASSPNLSGRGETQYF.